The rows below give T cell receptor beta chains drawn from one sample of a study of T cells in localized non-small cell lung cancer. Clones were sequenced by immunoSEQ multiplex PCR, and TCRdb holds only the in-frame ones, with some missing. The table has some 130,000 clones, more than 80% seen once; the top ten hold around 1.7%. Sequenced here: peripheral blood, sampled before any cancer treatment. These TCRs come from a female donor over 55 with stage I lung adenocarcinoma. CDR3s include the opening cysteine and the closing phenylalanine or tryptophan. D genes are given only for firm matches. Clone size is not always given. Where it is, it says once, few, many or a class for expanded clones.

cdr3_length,v_call,d_call,clone_size,j_call,cdr3_aa,cdr3_nt
12,TRBV7-8,NA,NA,TRBJ1-2,CASTRTGYGYTF,TGTGCCAGCACCCGGACCGGTTATGGCTACACCTTC
17,TRBV27,NA,once,TRBJ2-6,CASSLGAEGGGANVLTF,TGTGCCAGCAGTTTAGGTGCGGAAGGGGGAGGGGCCAACGTCCTGACTTTC
18,TRBV18,TRBD1,NA,TRBJ2-2,CASSPQGPGTVNTGELFF,TGTGCCAGCTCACCACAAGGTCCCGGGACAGTTAACACCGGGGAGCTGTTTTTT
14,TRBV30,TRBD1,NA,TRBJ1-1,CAWSYTGGNTEAFF,TGTGCCTGGAGTTATACAGGGGGTAACACTGAAGCTTTCTTT
15,TRBV18,TRBD2,NA,TRBJ2-7,CASSPPGLAAYEQYF,TGTGCCAGCTCACCACCGGGCCTAGCGGCCTACGAGCAGTACTTC
15,TRBV11-2,NA,NA,TRBJ2-2,CASSLAGPYTGELFF,TGTGCCAGCAGCTTAGCGGGACCCTACACCGGGGAGCTGTTTTTT
11,TRBV5-6,NA,NA,TRBJ2-3,CASRSTDTQYF,TGTGCCAGCAGATCCACAGATACGCAGTATTTT
15,TRBV5-1,NA,NA,TRBJ2-7,CASSSGGRGTHEQYF,TGCGCCAGCAGCAGTGGGGGCAGGGGAACTCACGAGCAGTACTTC
15,TRBV27,NA,NA,TRBJ2-1,CASSFRVSSYNEQFF,TGTGCCAGCAGTTTTCGGGTTAGCTCCTACAATGAGCAGTTCTTC
13,TRBV28,NA,few,TRBJ2-7,CASSIPQGHEQYF,TGTGCCAGCAGTATACCTCAGGGGCACGAGCAGTACTTC
15,TRBV5-1,NA,NA,TRBJ1-3,CASSLGSSSGNTIYF,TGCGCCAGCAGCTTGGGTTCCAGCTCTGGAAACACCATATATTTT
13,TRBV2,NA,NA,TRBJ1-3,CASSEASGNTIYF,TGTGCCAGCAGTGAAGCCTCTGGAAACACCATATATTTT
15,TRBV18,NA,NA,TRBJ2-1,CASSPGTISYNEQFF,TGTGCCAGCTCTCCAGGGACGATTTCCTACAATGAGCAGTTCTTC
13,TRBV11-3,NA,NA,TRBJ2-2,CASSLIEPGELFF,TGTGCCAGCAGCTTAATTGAGCCCGGGGAGCTGTTTTTT
14,TRBV6-4,TRBD1,once,TRBJ1-1,CASSPTGAGTEAFF,TGTGCCAGCAGCCCGACAGGGGCGGGGACTGAAGCTTTCTTT
17,TRBV7-6,TRBD1,NA,TRBJ2-3,CASSRFPGGVSTDTQYF,TGTGCCAGCAGCCGCTTTCCAGGGGGCGTTAGCACAGATACGCAGTATTTT
13,TRBV28,NA,few,TRBJ2-5,CASQGTVQETQYF,TGTGCCAGCCAAGGGACGGTACAAGAGACCCAGTACTTC
13,TRBV27,NA,once,TRBJ2-7,CASSEGRSYEQYF,TGTGCCAGCTCCGAAGGACGGTCCTACGAGCAGTACTTC